The 19 T cell receptor beta chains given below trace back to one sample, sequenced in a study of cytomegalovirus exposure and HLA in healthy donors. PCR amplification relied on 60 Vbeta primers (plus 13 Jbeta primers). Repertoires were generated with immunoSEQ multiplex PCR, while TCRdb's copy carries only in-frame clones and drops some. The sample has about 160,000 clones, 75% to 90% seen once. The sample was PBMCs. All receptors derive from a man aged 30 to 45 in good health and CMV-seronegative.

The rearrangement joins TRBV12-5 to TRBJ1-2, with 8 bases matching TRBD1. V trimming: 3 bases; J trimming: 5 bases; junction bases outside the gene matches: 2. Germline-derived CDR1 and CDR2 are LGHNT and FRNRAP. The CDR3 is 13 residues long. The CDR3 region is CASGFGQGYGYTF. The CDR3 DNA follows: TGTGCTAGTGGTTTCGGACAGGGTTATGGCTACACCTTC. The whole variable domain, filled in from reference TRBV12-5 and TRBJ1-2, reads DARVTQTPRHKVTEMGQEVTMRCQPILGHNTVFWYRQTMMQGLELLAYFRNRAPLDDSGMPKDRFSAEMPDATLATLKIQPSEPRDSAVYFCASGFGQGYGYTFGSGTRLTVV.

The chain couples TRBV28 to TRBJ1-2; maybe TRBD1 (6 bases). The CDR3 spans 15 residues. Germline-derived CDR1 and CDR2 are MDHEN and SYDVKM. V dropped 6 bases and J dropped 6 bases, with 20 bases sitting between them. The CDR3 spells CASSLLVDSLNGYTF. CDR3 coding DNA: TGTGCCAGCAGCCTCCTGGTGGACAGTCTGAATGGCTACACCTTC.

This clone was counted a few times. The V gene is TRBV9, the J gene TRBJ2-7, with 9 bases fitting TRBD1. Germline CDR1 is SGDLS and CDR2 is YYNGEE. The V segment lost 4 bases and the J segment 0 bases; nucleotides outside the gene matches: 14. The CDR3 covers 18 residues. The CDR3 here is CASSPGPGTGFTSYEQYF. CDR3 sequence (DNA): TGTGCCAGCAGCCCGGGTCCCGGGACAGGGTTTACCTCCTACGAGCAGTACTTC.

The chain recombines TRBV27 with TRBJ1-1, with TRBD1 matching over 7 bases. Trimming removed 5 bases from V and 1 base from J; junction bases left unmatched: 13. There are 17 residues in the CDR3. Germline CDR1 MNHEY, CDR2 SMNVEV (reference sequence). In DNA, the CDR3 is TGTGCCAGCAGTCCTCTAGACAGGGCCCTAGGGAACACTGAAGCTTTCTTT. Its protein product is CASSPLDRALGNTEAFF.

The V gene is TRBV18, the J gene TRBJ1-2; tentative D call: TRBD1 (5 bases). In germline, CDR1 is KGHSH, CDR2 LQKENI. Trimming stripped 3 bases from V and 5 bases from J, with 13 bases between. The CDR3 has 14 amino acids. DNA of the CDR3: TGTGCCAGCTCACCGCCGGGACGGGAGTATGGCTACACCTTC. This gives the protein CASSPPGREYGYTF. The full variable domain, rest sourced from reference TRBV18 and TRBJ1-2, is NAGVMQNPRHLVRRRGQEARLRCSPMKGHSHVYWYRQLPEEGLKFMVYLQKENIIDESGMPKERFSAEFPKEGPSILRIQQVVRGDSAAYFCASSPPGREYGYTFGSGTRLTVV.

The rearrangement links TRBV10-2 to TRBJ1-5; 8 positions match TRBD1. Germline CDR1 reads WSHSY; CDR2 reads SAAADI. The CDR3 sequence is 13 residues long. Unmatched junction bases numbered 2, after V lost 7 bases and J lost 3 bases. CDR3: CASTQGVNQPQHF. In DNA form, the CDR3 reads TGCGCCAGCACACAGGGGGTCAATCAGCCCCAGCATTTT.

The gene calls are TRBV9 and TRBJ2-1; possible D gene TRBD1, 5 bases. Germline CDR1 SGDLS, CDR2 YYNGEE. The CDR3 extends over 13 amino acids. Between the trimmed V and J ends, which lost 5 bases and 5 bases, there was a span of 11 bases. The CDR3, as DNA: TGTGCCAGCAGGGGGCAGGTGGACAATGAGCAGTTCTTC. Its protein product is CASRGQVDNEQFF.

V is TRBV18 and J is TRBJ2-7; tentatively, D is TRBD1 (5 bases). The germline CDR1 and CDR2 sequences are KGHSH and LQKENI. The CDR3 contains 13 residues. V was shortened by 4 bases and J by 2 bases, with 9 bases between the two germline ends. CDR3 coding DNA: TGTGCCAGCTCACGGGCAGGGCCCTACGAGCAGTACTTC. Protein sequence: CASSRAGPYEQYF.

V is TRBV27 and J is TRBJ1-5; 7 bases fit TRBD1. The CDR3 runs 13 residues. From germline, CDR1 is MNHEY and CDR2 SMNVEV (reference sequence). With V trimmed by 6 bases and J by 13 bases, 12 bases remained unmatched. The CDR3 protein is CASSPGQRIIQHF. DNA of the CDR3: TGTGCCAGCAGCCCGGGACAGCGTATTATTCAGCATTTT.

The genes are TRBV7-6 and TRBJ1-1; D perhaps matches TRBD1 (5 bases). The germline CDR1 and CDR2 sequences are SGHVS and FNYEAQ. V lost 4 bases and J lost 3, with 18 bases in between. The CDR3 extends over 16 amino acids. CDR3 DNA sequence: TGTGCCAGCAGCTCAGGTAGGGGTGACCTGGACACTGAAGCTTTCTTT. This sequence encodes CASSSGRGDLDTEAFF.

CDR3 sequence: CASSGPTGLDYGYTF. CDR3 sequence (DNA): TGTGCCAGCAGTGGCCCGACAGGCCTGGACTATGGCTACACCTTC. The chain recombines TRBV25-1 with TRBJ1-2, with a possible D match to TRBD1 (6 bases). CDR3 length equals 15 residues. Germline V gene lookup returns CDR1 MGHDK and CDR2 SYGVNS. Trimming cost V 4 bases and J 3 bases, with 15 bases left between them.

The gene calls are TRBV10-1 and TRBJ2-1; 7 positions agree with TRBD2. The ends lost 6 bases at V and 3 bases at J; junction bases unmatched: 11. CDR3 length equals 16 residues. Germline V gene sequence: CDR1 WNHNN, CDR2 SYGVQD (reference sequence). CDR3: CASSPVAGGGYNEQFF. CDR3 nucleotide sequence: TGCGCCAGCAGCCCCGTGGCGGGCGGGGGCTACAATGAGCAGTTCTTC.

This chain joins TRBV30 and TRBJ2-2; TRBD1 agrees at 8 bases. The trim removed 4 bases at V and 5 bases at J, leaving 6 bases unmatched. CDR3 length: 14 residues. Per the germline V gene, CDR1 is GTSNPN and CDR2 is SVGIG (reference sequence). The CDR3 is CAWTRQGWTGELFF. The DNA of the CDR3 is TGTGCCTGGACTAGACAGGGGTGGACCGGGGAGCTGTTTTTT.

The chain recombines TRBV7-8 with TRBJ2-7, with 7 nucleotides matching TRBD2. In germline, CDR1 is SGHVS, CDR2 FQNEAQ. V trimming: 1 base; J trimming: 4 bases; junction bases outside the gene matches: 7. This CDR3 has 15 amino acids. CDR3: CASSLVRGYSYEQYF. The CDR3 DNA reads TGTGCCAGCAGCTTAGTGCGGGGGTATTCGTACGAGCAGTACTTC.

This clone was recorded only once. This chain links TRBV19 with TRBJ2-7; D is perhaps TRBD2 (5 bases). V was pared by 6 bases and J by 2 bases, with 14 bases between. Germline CDR1 LNHDA, CDR2 SQIVND (reference sequence). This CDR3 spans 14 amino acids. Here the CDR3 reads CASSQRLPPYEQYF. The CDR3 bases are TGTGCCAGTAGCCAGAGACTACCCCCCTACGAGCAGTACTTC.

This clone appeared once. This sequence may be a read error, since a much larger clone differs from it by one base. This chain joins TRBV7-2 and TRBJ1-1; D is unclear. Trimming took 5 bases from V and 1 from J, leaving 8 bases between them. CDR1 and CDR2 from the germline V gene are SGHTA and FQGNSA. This CDR3 region has 13 residues. As DNA, the CDR3 is TGTGCCAGCAGCCTAAACAGGAACACTGAAGCTTTCTTT. Translating it yields CASSLNRNTEAFF.

The gene calls are TRBV19 and TRBJ1-3, with D hard to call. Looked up from germline, CDR1 is LNHDA and CDR2 is SQIVND (reference sequence). The CDR3 loop spans 16 amino acids. Trimming removed 3 bases from V and 6 bases from J, with 18 bases in between. CDR3 sequence: CASSILEEQRENTIYF. In nucleotides, the CDR3 is TGTGCCAGTAGTATCCTTGAGGAGCAGCGCGAAAACACCATATATTTT.

The rearrangement links TRBV5-4 to TRBJ2-7; TRBD1 aligns across 9 bases. Trimming at V came to 3 bases and at J to 1 base, leaving 2 bases not matched to a gene. This CDR3 spans 14 amino acids. Germline V gives CDR1 SGHNT, CDR2 YYREEE (reference sequence). As DNA, the CDR3 is TGTGCCAGCAGCTCAGGGACAGGGTCCTACGAGCAGTACTTC. This codes for CASSSGTGSYEQYF. The entire variable domain, with the rest obtained from reference TRBV5-4 and TRBJ2-7, is as follows: ETGVTQSPTHLIKTRGQQVTLRCSSQSGHNTVSWYQQALGQGPQFIFQYYREEENGRGNFPPRFSGLQFPNYSSELNVNALELDDSALYLCASSSGTGSYEQYFGPGTRLTVT.

The chain carries TRBV5-1 and TRBJ2-7; tentative D call: TRBD1 (6 bases). The germline V and J ends were trimmed by 2 bases and 5 bases, with 14 bases remaining between them. The germline V gene encodes CDR1 SGHRS and CDR2 YFSETQ. The CDR3 has 14 amino acids. The CDR3 reads CASSFNPGVHEQYF. DNA of the CDR3: TGCGCCAGCAGCTTTAATCCAGGGGTCCACGAGCAGTACTTC.